The rows below give T cell receptor beta chains drawn from one sample of a study of cytomegalovirus exposure and HLA in healthy donors. Assay used: immunoSEQ multiplex PCR; TCRdb lists only in-frame clones, some missing. The sample carries about 130,000 clones, around 83% recorded once. The sequenced sample consisted of PBMCs. Receptor source: a man in his fifties in good health and CMV-seronegative. Both conserved end residues are part of each CDR3. The D gene is left open where the match is weak. Expanded clones get a size class; other rows say once, few or many, or leave the size out.

J gene | V gene | clone size | D gene | CDR3 DNA | CDR3 protein
TRBJ2-5 | TRBV7-9 | . | TRBD1 | TGTGCCAGCAGCTTACCCGGGACAGGGTGGCAAGAGACCCAGTACTTC | CASSLPGTGWQETQYF
TRBJ1-2 | TRBV20-1 | . | . | TGCAGTGCTGGCAGTAATGGCTACACCTTC | CSAGSNGYTF
TRBJ2-7 | TRBV19 | once | . | TGTGCCAGTAGTATCCAGGGCGGAGTATACTCCTACGAGCAGTACTTC | CASSIQGGVYSYEQYF
TRBJ2-3 | TRBV7-2 | . | TRBD1 | TGTGCCAGCAGCTTAGCAGGGGGCAGGGGTGGCACAGATACGCAGTATTTT | CASSLAGGRGGTDTQYF
TRBJ2-7 | TRBV19 | once | . | TGTGCCAGTAGTCCCACCGGGGCGGGGAGAATATACGAGCAGTACTTC | CASSPTGAGRIYEQYF
TRBJ2-7 | TRBV27 | . | . | TGTGCCCCCCACAGGGTCGCCGAGCAGTACTTC | CAPHRVAEQYF
TRBJ2-1 | TRBV6-6 | . | TRBD2 | TGTGCCAGCACGGGCGGGGGGAGGTACAATGAGCAGTTCTTC | CASTGGGRYNEQFF
TRBJ2-1 | TRBV7-3 | . | TRBD2 | TGTGCCAGCAGCCTTGGACTAGGCAATGAGCAGTTCTTC | CASSLGLGNEQFF
TRBJ2-7 | TRBV2 | . | . | TGTGCCAGCAGTGAAGGATCGTACTACGGGGAGCAGTACTTC | CASSEGSYYGEQYF
TRBJ1-6 | TRBV6-1 | . | . | TGTGCCAGCAGTGAAGTGGGGGGAGATTCACCCCTCCACTTT | CASSEVGGDSPLHF